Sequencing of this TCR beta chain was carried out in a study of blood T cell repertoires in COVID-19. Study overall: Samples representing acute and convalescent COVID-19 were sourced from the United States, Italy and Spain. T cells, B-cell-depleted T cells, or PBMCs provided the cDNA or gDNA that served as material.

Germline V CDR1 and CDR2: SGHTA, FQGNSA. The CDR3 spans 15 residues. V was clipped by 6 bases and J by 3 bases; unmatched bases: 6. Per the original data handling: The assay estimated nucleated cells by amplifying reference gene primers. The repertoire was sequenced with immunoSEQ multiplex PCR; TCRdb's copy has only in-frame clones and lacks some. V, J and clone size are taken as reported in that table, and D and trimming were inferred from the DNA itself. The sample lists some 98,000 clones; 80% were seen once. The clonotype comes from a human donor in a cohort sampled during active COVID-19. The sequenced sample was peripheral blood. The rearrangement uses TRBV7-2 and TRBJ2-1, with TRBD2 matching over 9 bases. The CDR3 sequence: CASRSTSGRYNEQFF. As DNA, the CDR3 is TGTGCCAGCAGATCTACTAGCGGGCGCTACAATGAGCAGTTCTTC.